This TCR beta chain was retrieved from a study of technical replicates of blood from a few donors. Some clones are missing from TCRdb's copy, which holds only in-frame ones; the method was immunoSEQ multiplex PCR. The sample lists 10,000 to 15,000 clones, around 75% seen once, with less than 15% in the top ten. The length of the CDR3 is 14 residues. The ends lost 7 bases at V and 6 bases at J; junction bases unmatched: 12. Germline V gene lookup returns CDR1 SQVTM and CDR2 ANQGSEA. This sequence originates from a human donor in good health. The sample consisted of PBMCs. The rearrangement uses TRBV29-1 and TRBJ2-3; TRBD1 aligns across 8 bases. CDR3 loop: CSASGAGGSDTQYF. The CDR3 nucleotides read TGCAGCGCCTCGGGGGCAGGGGGCTCTGATACGCAGTATTTT.